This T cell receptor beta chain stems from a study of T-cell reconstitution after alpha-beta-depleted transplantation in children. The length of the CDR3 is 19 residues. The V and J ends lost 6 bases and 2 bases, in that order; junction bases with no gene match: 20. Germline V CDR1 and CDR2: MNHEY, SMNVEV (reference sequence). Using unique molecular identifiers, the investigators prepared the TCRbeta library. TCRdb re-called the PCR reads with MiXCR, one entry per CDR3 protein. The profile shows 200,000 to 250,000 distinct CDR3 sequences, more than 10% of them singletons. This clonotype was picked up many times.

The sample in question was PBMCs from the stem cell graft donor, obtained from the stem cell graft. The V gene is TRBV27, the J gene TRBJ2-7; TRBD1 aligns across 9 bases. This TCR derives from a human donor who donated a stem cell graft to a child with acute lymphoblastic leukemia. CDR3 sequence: CASSPPRTGVGWGTYEQYF. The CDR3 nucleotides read TGTGCCAGCAGCCCCCCTCGGACAGGGGTTGGTTGGGGCACCTACGAGCAGTACTTC.